These T cell receptor beta chains were read from a single sample in a study of CXCR3-negative and CXCR3-positive naive CD8 T cells. From the 5' RACE reads, TCRdb lists one entry per CDR3 protein and no DNA. The sample table sets out nearly 110,000 distinct CDR3 sequences. Sequences were obtained from naive CXCR3+ CD8+ T cells from blood. The receptors shown here come from a human donor in good health. Some clones in this sample may be carry-over from other donors' samples. Each CDR3 is given with its conserved first and last residue.

>TRBJ2-7|TRBV20-1
CSARSLGQGAVEQYF
>TRBJ2-1|TRBV29-1
CSSAQGDEQFF
>TRBJ2-1|TRBV27
CASSSPLGGVYNEQFF
>TRBJ1-2|TRBV29-1
CSVEQGLRSGGYTF
>TRBJ2-3|TRBV24-1
CATSTAHDVDTQYF
>TRBJ2-1|TRBV28
CASSLSLTGGSNEQFF
>TRBJ2-7|TRBV11-2
CASRLMKDYEQYF
>TRBJ2-2|TRBV28
CASSAGTTNTGELFF
>TRBJ2-5|TRBV30
CAWSTGPTSQETQYF
>TRBJ2-1|TRBV18
CASSSLAGEDEQFF
>TRBJ1-1|TRBV6-2/TRBV6-3
CASSFGQFTEAFF
>TRBJ1-5|TRBV6-2/TRBV6-3
CASSYWGDQPQHF
>TRBJ2-2|TRBV20-1
CSGGQVNTGELFF
>TRBJ1-1|TRBV27
CASSTLGTGAGTEAFF
>TRBJ2-3|TRBV21-1
CASSPHQTQGDTQYF
>TRBJ2-1|TRBV10-3
CAISGSVIEQFF
>TRBJ2-2|TRBV12-3/TRBV12-4
CASSFSQGSLPGELFF
>TRBJ2-2|TRBV29-1
CSVERQVNTGELFF
>TRBJ1-5|TRBV23-1
CASSQHAYSNQPQHF
>TRBJ2-1|TRBV19
CAIGGAREQFF
>TRBJ1-1|TRBV11-2
CASSLATGWEAFF
>TRBJ1-1|TRBV29-1
CSVMTGWTEAFF
>TRBJ1-2|TRBV7-9
CASSLGGGDRAYGYTF
>TRBJ2-7|TRBV7-9
CASSLSGRHEQYF
>TRBJ1-5|TRBV6-2/TRBV6-3
CASSYLSSHSNQPQHF
>TRBJ2-2|TRBV2
CASIAFSTGELFF
>TRBJ1-4|TRBV20-1
CSAPTETNEKLFF